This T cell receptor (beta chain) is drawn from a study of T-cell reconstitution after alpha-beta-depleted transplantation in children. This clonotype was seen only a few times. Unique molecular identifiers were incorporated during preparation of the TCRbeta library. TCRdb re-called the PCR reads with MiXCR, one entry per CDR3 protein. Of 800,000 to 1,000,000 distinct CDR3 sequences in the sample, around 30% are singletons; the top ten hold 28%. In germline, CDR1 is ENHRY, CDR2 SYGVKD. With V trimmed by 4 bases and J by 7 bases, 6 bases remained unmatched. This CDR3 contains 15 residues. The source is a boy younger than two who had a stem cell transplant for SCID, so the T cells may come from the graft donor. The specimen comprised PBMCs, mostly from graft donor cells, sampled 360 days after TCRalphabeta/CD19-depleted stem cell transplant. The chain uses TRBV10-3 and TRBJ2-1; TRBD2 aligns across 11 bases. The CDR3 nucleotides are TGTGCCATCAGTGTAGCGGGGGGGCTAGGGAATGAGCAGTTCTTC. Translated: CAISVAGGLGNEQFF.